The 19 T cell receptor beta chains below come from one sample, sequenced in a study of blood T cell repertoires in COVID-19. Only in-frame clones appear in the TCRdb table, and some are missing; sequencing was by immunoSEQ multiplex PCR. The sample lists around 310,000 clones, about nine tenths occurring once. Sequencing used PBMCs or T cells enriched from blood (not recorded which). These receptors originate from a woman in her twenties or thirties who had recovered from COVID-19.

This clone turned up a few times. The gene calls are TRBV4-1 and TRBJ1-2; the D is unclear. The ends were cut back, 4 bases at V and 3 bases at J, with 9 bases in the middle. Germline assignment: CDR1 MGHRA and CDR2 YSYEKL. CDR3 size: 13 residues. The DNA of the CDR3 is TGCGCCAGCAGCCGGTGGGAGGACTATGGCTACACCTTC. It specifies CASSRWEDYGYTF.

V and J are TRBV28 and TRBJ1-5; D not certain. The length of the CDR3 is 15 residues. Deletions cut 3 bases from V and 3 bases from J, with 12 bases between. Germline V gene lookup returns CDR1 MDHEN and CDR2 SYDVKM. In DNA, the CDR3 is TGTGCCAGCAGTTTTCCGGGGATAAACAATCAGCCCCAGCATTTT. Its protein is CASSFPGINNQPQHF.

This clone showed up just once. The chain couples TRBV9 to TRBJ2-7; D is possibly TRBD2 (5 bases). Trimming removed 0 bases at V and 1 base at J, with 11 bases between. The CDR3 consists of 15 residues. Germline CDR1 is SGDLS and CDR2 is YYNGEE. Here the CDR3 DNA reads TGTGCCAGCAGCGTAGGGTTTAGCGCTTCCTACGAGCAGTACTTC. Translating it yields CASSVGFSASYEQYF. The variable domain in full, completed from reference TRBV9 and TRBJ2-7, reads DSGVTQTPKHLITATGQRVTLRCSPRSGDLSVYWYQQSLDQGLQFLIQYYNGEERAKGNILERFSAQQFPDLHSELNLSSLELGDSALYFCASSVGFSASYEQYFGPGTRLTVT.

The gene calls are TRBV7-6 and TRBJ2-1; D perhaps matches TRBD2 (6 bases). Per the germline V gene, CDR1 is SGHVS and CDR2 is FNYEAQ. V lost 1 base and J lost 5, with 9 bases in between. The CDR3 totals 14 residues. The chain's CDR3 is CASSLGPGDNEQFF. The CDR3, as DNA: TGTGCCAGCAGCTTAGGACCGGGGGACAATGAGCAGTTCTTC.

This chain connects TRBV7-2 to TRBJ1-5; D not certain. Trimming took 0 bases from V and 8 from J, leaving 11 bases between them. The CDR3 has 14 amino acids. Germline CDR1 reads SGHTA; CDR2 reads FQGNSA. The CDR3 loop is CASSLAGSEKPQHF. In nucleotides, the CDR3 is TGTGCCAGCAGCTTAGCAGGGAGCGAAAAGCCCCAGCATTTT. Combining the CDR3 with reference TRBV7-2 and TRBJ1-5 gives the whole variable domain GAGVSQSPSNKVTEKGKDVELRCDPISGHTALYWYRQSLGQGLEFLIYFQGNSAPDKSGLPSDRFSAERTGGSVSTLTIQRTQQEDSAVYLCASSLAGSEKPQHFGDGTRLSIL.

This chain links TRBV12-3 or TRBV12-4 with TRBJ2-5; D possibly corresponds to TRBD1 (6 bases). Trimming cost V 1 base and J 5 bases, with 8 bases left between them. The CDR3 runs to 13 residues. CDR3: CASSLDRAETQYF. The DNA of the CDR3 is TGTGCCAGCAGTTTAGACAGGGCGGAGACCCAGTACTTC.

V usage is TRBV10-3 and J usage is TRBJ2-7, with 9 bases identical to TRBD1. V was clipped by 7 bases and J by 3 bases; unmatched bases: 7. This CDR3 comprises 14 residues. Germline V gene data show CDR1 as ENHRY and CDR2 as SYGVKD. This CDR3 reads CAIKPGQGIYEQYF. DNA of the CDR3: TGTGCCATCAAGCCGGGACAGGGAATCTACGAGCAGTACTTC.

This chain joins TRBV28 and TRBJ1-5; D might be TRBD1 (5 bases). This CDR3 comprises 12 residues. V was cut by 6 bases and J by 8 bases, with 11 bases left in between. Germline V gene lookup returns CDR1 MDHEN and CDR2 SYDVKM. CDR3 residues: CASSLQGKPQHF. The CDR3 region has the DNA TGTGCCAGCAGCCTTCAGGGTAAGCCCCAGCATTTT.

The genes are TRBV6-5 and TRBJ1-4; TRBD1 might be the D (5 bases). Per the germline V gene, CDR1 is MNHEY and CDR2 is SVGAGI. V shed 6 bases and J shed 2 bases, with 13 bases lying between them. There are 15 residues in the CDR3. CDR3 region: CASRRQGITNEKLFF. The CDR3 DNA follows: TGTGCCAGCAGGCGGCAGGGTATCACTAATGAAAAACTGTTTTTT.

J is TRBJ1-5 and V is TRBV23-1; TRBD1 matches at 7 bases. TRBV23-1 is annotated as an ORF whose role is uncertain. The trim removed 0 bases at V and 2 bases at J, leaving 13 bases unmatched. The CDR3 runs 19 residues. CDR3 DNA: TGCGCCAGCAGTCAATCCGGTCTGACGGACAGGAAACGCAATCAGCCCCAGCATTTT. Its translation: CASSQSGLTDRKRNQPQHF.

With respect to this clone: Other nucleotide sequences in the sample specify the same CDR3. J is TRBJ2-1 and V is TRBV28; the D gene is possibly TRBD1 (8 bases). Germline CDR1 reads MDHEN; CDR2 reads SYDVKM. V lost 1 base, J lost 8 bases, and 27 bases lay in between. CDR3 length: 19 residues. For the CDR3, the DNA is TGTGCCAGCAGTTTATCCCATGGGACAGGCCCACTAGCGAGGGATGAGCAGTTCTTC. Amino acids: CASSLSHGTGPLARDEQFF.

This chain links TRBV18 with TRBJ2-5; D unclear. Trimming cost V 2 bases and J 4 bases, with 14 bases left between them. Germline CDR1 reads KGHSH; CDR2 reads LQKENI. This CDR3 region has 15 residues. This CDR3 is CASSPLLTTIETQYF. The CDR3 nucleotides are TGTGCCAGCTCACCATTGTTAACTACCATAGAGACCCAGTACTTC.

The J gene is TRBJ1-5, the V gene TRBV27; TRBD1 matches 12 bases. The CDR3 has 17 residues. From germline, CDR1 is MNHEY and CDR2 SMNVEV (reference sequence). With V trimmed by 0 bases and J by 0 bases, 0 bases remained unmatched. CDR3 sequence reads: CASSLSGQGASNQPQHF. The CDR3 DNA is TGTGCCAGCAGTTTATCGGGACAGGGGGCTAGCAATCAGCCCCAGCATTTT.

The genes are TRBV5-6 and TRBJ2-7, with D possibly being TRBD1 (5 bases). The CDR3 runs to 14 residues. Trimming left V 4 bases short and J 6 bases short, with 17 bases between. Germline values: CDR1 SGHDT, CDR2 YYEEEE. The CDR3 sequence: CASSQGLGSGEQYF. The CDR3 DNA reads TGTGCCAGCAGCCAGGGCCTAGGGTCCGGCGAGCAGTACTTC.

This chain connects TRBV4-3 to TRBJ2-1, with TRBD2 matching over 11 bases. With V trimmed by 0 bases and J by 2 bases, 6 bases remained unmatched. The length of the CDR3 is 18 residues. Germline CDR1 is LGHNA and CDR2 is YSLEER. CDR3: CASSQDGSGRAPYNEQFF. The CDR3 bases are TGCGCCAGCAGCCAAGATGGTAGCGGGAGGGCCCCCTACAATGAGCAGTTCTTC.

The V gene is TRBV19, the J gene TRBJ2-7, with 9 nucleotides matching TRBD2. Germline lookup yields CDR1 LNHDA and CDR2 SQIVND (reference sequence). J gave up 4 bases and V 5 bases, and 12 bases lay outside the gene matches. The CDR3 totals 16 residues. CDR3: CASSGPSLAGEYEQYF. For the CDR3, the DNA is TGTGCCAGTAGTGGCCCCAGTTTAGCGGGAGAGTACGAGCAGTACTTC.

The V gene is TRBV7-9, the J gene TRBJ2-5; D possibly corresponds to TRBD1 (5 bases). Germline V gene sequence: CDR1 SEHNR, CDR2 FQNEAQ (reference sequence). V was shortened by 6 bases and J by 5 bases, with 19 bases between the two germline ends. This CDR3 contains 15 residues. For the CDR3, the DNA is TGTGCCAGCAGTTTACAGAAGGGGTTCTCGGAGACCCAGTACTTC. Translating it yields CASSLQKGFSETQYF.

CDR3 nucleotide sequence: TGTGCCATCAGTAGGGACAGGGGCAGCAATCAGCCCCAGCATTTT. Translated: CAISRDRGSNQPQHF. The chain employs TRBV10-3 and TRBJ1-5; 10 bases agree with TRBD1. CDR3 length: 15 residues. In germline, CDR1 is ENHRY, CDR2 SYGVKD. The junction had 2 bases not matched to a gene; V was cut back by 5 bases and J by 1 base.

This chain uses TRBV6-5 with TRBJ2-1; 8 bases line up with TRBD1. The CDR3 contains 15 residues. Trimming took 5 bases from V and 4 from J; bases not matched to a gene: 7. Germline V gene data show CDR1 as MNHEY and CDR2 as SVGAGI. The CDR3 nucleotides are TGTGCCAGCAGTAGTAGGGGACAGGCGTACAATGAGCAGTTCTTC. Amino acids: CASSSRGQAYNEQFF.